This TCR beta chain was profiled in a study of PD-1 blockade in classical Hodgkin lymphoma. The time point: newly diagnosed, previously untreated cHL patient sample. Untreated, newly diagnosed classical Hodgkin lymphoma PBMCs served for comparison. On this clone itself: What it recognizes is unknown.

Method: immunoSEQ multiplex PCR; TCRdb's copy keeps in-frame clones and lacks some. The sample yields roughly 68,000 clones, approximately 93% seen once. V was clipped by 3 bases and J by 1 base, with 17 bases between them. The CDR3 sequence is 16 residues long. The germline CDR1 and CDR2 sequences are SGHNT and YYREEE (reference sequence). Study-level findings and limits: Repertoire differences lack defined causes, possibly disease activity or prior therapy.

The sequenced sample consisted of peripheral blood mononuclear cells (PBMCs). This chain connects TRBV5-4 to TRBJ2-7; either TRBD1 or TRBD2 may fit D (5 bases each). The clonotype originates from a human donor with classical Hodgkin lymphoma. The CDR3 reads CASSSPEGRPSYEQYF. CDR3 in DNA: TGTGCCAGCAGCTCACCTGAGGGGCGACCTTCCTACGAGCAGTACTTC.